This TCR beta chain originates from a study of blood T cell repertoires in COVID-19. Membership in each cohort depended on participant-reported clinical history. Someone with COVID-19 had been met by exposed participants within 2 weeks before study entry. The V gene's germline CDR1 is LGHNA and CDR2 YSLEER. V lost 2 bases to trimming and J lost 1 base, with 12 bases between them. The CDR3 totals 16 residues. Data came from immunoSEQ multiplex PCR; TCRdb stores just in-frame clones and leaves some out. Among 250,000 or so clones listed, 80% to 90% were seen once. V and J are TRBV4-3 and TRBJ1-3; TRBD1 might be the D (5 bases). This receptor was identified in a woman between 45 and 60 years old who had been exposed to COVID-19. Sequenced material: PBMCs or T cells enriched from blood (not recorded which). CDR3 sequence (DNA): TGCGCCAGCAGCCAAAGTACCGGGACTTCTGGAAACACCATATATTTT. Translated, it gives CASSQSTGTSGNTIYF.